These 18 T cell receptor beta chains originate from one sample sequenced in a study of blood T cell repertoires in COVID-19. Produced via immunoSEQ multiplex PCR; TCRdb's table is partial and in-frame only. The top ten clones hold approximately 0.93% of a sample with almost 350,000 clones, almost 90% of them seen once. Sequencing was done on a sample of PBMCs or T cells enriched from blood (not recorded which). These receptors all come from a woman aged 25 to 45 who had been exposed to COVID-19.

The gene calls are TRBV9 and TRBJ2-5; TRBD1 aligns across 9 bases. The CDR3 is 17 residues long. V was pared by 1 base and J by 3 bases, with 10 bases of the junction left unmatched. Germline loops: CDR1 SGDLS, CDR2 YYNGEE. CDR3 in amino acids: CASSVTGTGSGKETQYF. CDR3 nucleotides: TGTGCCAGCAGCGTAACCGGGACAGGGAGTGGGAAAGAGACCCAGTACTTC.

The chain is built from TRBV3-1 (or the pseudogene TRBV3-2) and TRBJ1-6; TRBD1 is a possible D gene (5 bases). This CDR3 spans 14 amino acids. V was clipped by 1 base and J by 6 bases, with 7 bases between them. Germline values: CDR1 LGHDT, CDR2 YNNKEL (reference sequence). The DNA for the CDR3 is TGTGCCAGCAGCCAAGGGGGCAGTAATTCACCCCTCCACTTT. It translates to CASSQGGSNSPLHF.

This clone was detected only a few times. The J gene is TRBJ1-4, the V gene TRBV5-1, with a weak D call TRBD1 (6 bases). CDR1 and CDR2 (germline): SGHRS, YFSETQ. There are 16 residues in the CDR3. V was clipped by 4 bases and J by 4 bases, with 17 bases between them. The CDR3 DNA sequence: TGCGCCAGCAGCCAGGGCCCGGACAGAAGTAATGAAAAACTGTTTTTT. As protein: CASSQGPDRSNEKLFF.

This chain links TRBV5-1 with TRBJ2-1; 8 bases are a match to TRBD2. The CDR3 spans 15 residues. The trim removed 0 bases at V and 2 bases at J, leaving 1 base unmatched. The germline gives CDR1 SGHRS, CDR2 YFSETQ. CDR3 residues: CASSLEAGAYNEQFF. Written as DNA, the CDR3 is TGCGCCAGCAGCTTGGAAGCGGGAGCCTACAATGAGCAGTTCTTC.

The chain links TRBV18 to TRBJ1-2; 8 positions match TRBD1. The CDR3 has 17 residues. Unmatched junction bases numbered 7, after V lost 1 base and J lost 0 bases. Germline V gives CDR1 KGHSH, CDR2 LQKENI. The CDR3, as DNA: TGTGCCAGCTCACCACAGGGACAGGCCAATCCTAACTATGGCTACACCTTC. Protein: CASSPQGQANPNYGYTF.

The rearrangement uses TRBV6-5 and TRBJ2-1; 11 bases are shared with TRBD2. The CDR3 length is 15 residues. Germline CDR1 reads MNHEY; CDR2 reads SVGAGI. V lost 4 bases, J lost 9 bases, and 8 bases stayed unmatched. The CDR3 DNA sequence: TGTGCCAGCAGTTGGCAACTAGCGGGAGATCTTGAGCAGTTCTTC. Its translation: CASSWQLAGDLEQFF.

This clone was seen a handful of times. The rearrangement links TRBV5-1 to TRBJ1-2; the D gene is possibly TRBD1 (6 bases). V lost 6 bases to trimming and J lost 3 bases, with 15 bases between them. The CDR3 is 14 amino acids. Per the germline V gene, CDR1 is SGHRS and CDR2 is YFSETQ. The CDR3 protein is CASNGQPTDYGYTF. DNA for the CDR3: TGCGCCAGCAACGGACAGCCGACGGACTATGGCTACACCTTC.

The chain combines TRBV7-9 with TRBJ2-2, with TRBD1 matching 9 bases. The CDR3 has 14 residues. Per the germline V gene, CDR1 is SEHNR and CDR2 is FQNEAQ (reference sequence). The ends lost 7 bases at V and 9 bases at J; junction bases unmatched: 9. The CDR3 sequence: CASTLTGGHRELFF. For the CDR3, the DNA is TGTGCCAGCACCTTGACAGGGGGGCACCGGGAGCTGTTTTTT.

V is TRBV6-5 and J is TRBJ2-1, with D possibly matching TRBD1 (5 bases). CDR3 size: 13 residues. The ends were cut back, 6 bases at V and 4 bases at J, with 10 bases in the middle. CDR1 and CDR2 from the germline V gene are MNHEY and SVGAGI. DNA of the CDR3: TGTGCCAGCAGCTTGGACAAGTACAATGAGCAGTTCTTC. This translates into CASSLDKYNEQFF.

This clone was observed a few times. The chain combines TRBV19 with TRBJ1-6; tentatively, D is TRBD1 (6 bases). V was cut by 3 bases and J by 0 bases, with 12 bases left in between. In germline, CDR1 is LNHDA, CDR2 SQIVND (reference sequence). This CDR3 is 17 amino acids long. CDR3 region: CASSIEGGSSYNSPLHF. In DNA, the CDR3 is TGTGCCAGTAGTATTGAAGGGGGAAGCTCCTATAATTCACCCCTCCACTTT.

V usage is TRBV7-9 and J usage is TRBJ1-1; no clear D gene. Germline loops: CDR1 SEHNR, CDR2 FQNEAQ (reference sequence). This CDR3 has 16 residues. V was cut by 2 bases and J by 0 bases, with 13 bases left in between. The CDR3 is CASSLSRQPMNTEAFF. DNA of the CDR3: TGTGCCAGCAGCTTATCGAGACAACCAATGAACACTGAAGCTTTCTTT.

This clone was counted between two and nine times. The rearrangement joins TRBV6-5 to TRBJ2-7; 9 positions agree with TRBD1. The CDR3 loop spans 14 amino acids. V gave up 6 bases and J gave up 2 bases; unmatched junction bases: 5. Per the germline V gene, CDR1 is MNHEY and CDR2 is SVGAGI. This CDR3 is CASSSRTGAYEQYF. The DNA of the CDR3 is TGTGCCAGCAGCTCTCGGACAGGGGCCTACGAGCAGTACTTC.

The CDR3 reads CASSYESTAYEQYF. DNA of the CDR3: TGTGCCAGCAGTTATGAATCGACAGCCTACGAGCAGTACTTC. This rearrangement joins TRBV6-2 or TRBV6-3 to TRBJ2-7; D is possibly TRBD1 (5 bases). This CDR3 has 14 residues. The germline gives CDR1 MNHEY, CDR2 SVGEGT. Trimming took off 3 bases at V and 2 bases at J, with 11 bases between the two ends.

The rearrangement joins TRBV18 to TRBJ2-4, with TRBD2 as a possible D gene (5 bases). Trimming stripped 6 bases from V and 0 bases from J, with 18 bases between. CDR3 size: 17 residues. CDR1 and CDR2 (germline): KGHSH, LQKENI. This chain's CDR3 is CASSQTGPGLAKNIQYF. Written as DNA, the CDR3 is TGTGCCAGCTCCCAGACTGGGCCGGGGTTAGCCAAAAACATTCAGTACTTC.

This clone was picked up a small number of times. CDR3 region: CAISVGGTGTSGSTDTQYF. CDR3 in DNA: TGTGCCATCAGTGTAGGGGGCACCGGGACTAGCGGGAGCACAGATACGCAGTATTTT. The genes are TRBV10-3 and TRBJ2-3, with 12 bases matching TRBD2. Trimming at V came to 4 bases and at J to 0 bases, leaving 11 bases not matched to a gene. This CDR3 is 19 amino acids long. Looked up from germline, CDR1 is ENHRY and CDR2 is SYGVKD.

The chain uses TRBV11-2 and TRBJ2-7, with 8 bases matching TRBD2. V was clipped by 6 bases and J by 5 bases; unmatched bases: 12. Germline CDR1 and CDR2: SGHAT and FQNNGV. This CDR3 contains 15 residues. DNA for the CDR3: TGTGCCAGCAGTTTCGTAGCGGGACGTCTGGACGAGCAGTACTTC. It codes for CASSFVAGRLDEQYF.

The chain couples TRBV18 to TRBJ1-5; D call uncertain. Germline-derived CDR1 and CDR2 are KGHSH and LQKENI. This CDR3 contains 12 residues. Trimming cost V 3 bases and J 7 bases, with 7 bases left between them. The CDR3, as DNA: TGTGCCAGCTCACCCGGGGAACAGCCCCAGCATTTT. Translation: CASSPGEQPQHF.

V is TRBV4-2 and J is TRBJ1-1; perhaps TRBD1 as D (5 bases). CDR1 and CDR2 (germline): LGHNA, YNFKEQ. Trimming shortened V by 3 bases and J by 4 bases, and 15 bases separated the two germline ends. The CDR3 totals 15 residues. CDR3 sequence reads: CASSQIQGTGTEAFF. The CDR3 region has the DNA TGTGCCAGCAGCCAGATCCAGGGAACGGGCACTGAAGCTTTCTTT.